The T cell receptor beta chain under discussion was sequenced for a study of OX40 agonist ivuxolimab in advanced cancers. The trim removed 3 bases at V and 8 bases at J, leaving 5 bases unmatched. In germline, CDR1 is KGHSH, CDR2 LQKENI. This CDR3 has 14 residues. The table came from immunoSEQ multiplex PCR; TCRdb's copy has only in-frame clones and leaves some out. The sample has fewer than 75,000 clones, around 90% seen once. With baseline, cycle 4 day 1, and cycle 7 day 1 as timepoints, blood was sampled. The V call is TRBV18, the J call TRBJ2-4, with TRBD1 identical over 9 bases. The sequencing here drew on CD4+ or CD8+ T cells sorted from blood, taken in a trial of the OX40 agonist ivuxolimab. The sequence was obtained from an adult with an advanced solid tumor such as melanoma, head and neck, liver or kidney cancer. DNA for the CDR3: TGTGCCAGCTCACCCGGGACAGGGATGGACATTCAGTACTTC. It specifies CASSPGTGMDIQYF.